These 5 T cell receptor beta chains share one sample of origin, sequenced in a study of PD-1 blockade in mismatch repair-deficient tumors. Assay used: immunoSEQ multiplex PCR; TCRdb lists only in-frame clones, some missing. The sample lists approximately 110,000 clones, more than 60% seen once, with less than 5.5% in the top ten. Source: peripheral blood, taken 60 weeks after starting pembrolizumab. These receptors all stem from an adult with mismatch repair-deficient cancer.

This clone turned up a few times. CDR3 sequence reads: CASSEYWTSGTGELFF. DNA of the CDR3: TGTGCCAGCAGTGAATATTGGACTAGCGGCACCGGGGAGCTGTTTTTT. The genes are TRBV25-1 and TRBJ2-2; 10 bases are shared with TRBD2. The germline V gene has CDR1 MGHDK and CDR2 SYGVNS. The CDR3 length is 16 residues. Trimming at V came to 0 bases and at J to 4 bases, leaving 2 bases not matched to a gene.

This chain connects TRBV27 to TRBJ2-6; D is uncertain. The CDR3 length is 17 residues. Trimming removed 5 bases at V and 1 base at J, with 15 bases between. Germline V gene lookup returns CDR1 MNHEY and CDR2 SMNVEV (reference sequence). The DNA of the CDR3 is TGTGCCAGCAGTCCTCTTATCTTGGGGTCTGGGGCCAACGTCCTGACTTTC. Translation gives CASSPLILGSGANVLTF.

The V and J genes are TRBV6-1 and TRBJ1-1, with 7 bases identical to TRBD1. The germline V gene has CDR1 MNHNS and CDR2 SASEGT. The CDR3 runs 15 residues. With V trimmed by 5 bases and J by 1 base, 7 bases remained unmatched. The DNA for the CDR3 is TGTGCCAGCAGTATCGGAGGGGGCTCGAACACTGAAGCTTTCTTT. Translating gives CASSIGGGSNTEAFF.

V usage is TRBV6-1 and J usage is TRBJ2-3; perhaps TRBD2 as D (5 bases). The V gene lost 2 bases and the J gene lost 6 bases, with 12 bases spanning the gap. The CDR3 runs to 14 residues. Germline values: CDR1 MNHNS, CDR2 SASEGT. The CDR3, as DNA: TGTGCCAGCAGTGAATTTTATCCGGGGGATACGCAGTATTTT. This sequence encodes CASSEFYPGDTQYF.

The V gene is TRBV5-1, the J gene TRBJ2-5; 15 nucleotides line up with TRBD2. The length of the CDR3 is 16 residues. The junction had 3 bases not matched to a gene; V was cut back by 3 bases and J by 3 bases. Germline-derived CDR1 and CDR2 are SGHRS and YFSETQ. CDR3 sequence: CASSWGLAGGEETQYF. In nucleotides, the CDR3 is TGCGCCAGCAGCTGGGGACTAGCGGGAGGAGAAGAGACCCAGTACTTC.